The present TCR beta chain was sequenced within a study of CD8+CD57+ T cells in acquired aplastic anemia. Patients included in sequencing had previously demonstrated CD8+CD57+ cell expansion by flow cytometry. This CDR3 has 13 amino acids. Trimming took 7 bases from V and 1 from J; bases not matched to a gene: 3. CDR1 SNHLY and CDR2 FYNNEI come from the germline V gene. Profiling of TCR beta VDJ combinations and CDR3 sequences used genomic DNA as template. MiXCR, applied by TCRdb to the reads, yields one record per CDR3 protein. The data show under 200,000 distinct CDR3 sequences, 48% seen once. The chain recombines TRBV2 with TRBJ1-1; TRBD1 matches 7 bases. Material: sorted CD4+, CD8+, or CD8+CD57+ T cells (not recorded which) from PBMCs. This receptor was taken from a human donor with aplastic anemia. The CDR3 region is CASNRDRNTEAFF. For the CDR3, the DNA is TGTGCCAGCAACCGGGACAGGAACACTGAAGCTTTCTTT. The variable domain in full, with the rest retrieved from reference TRBV2 and TRBJ1-1, is EPEVTQTPSHQVTQMGQEVILRCVPISNHLYFYWYRQILGQKVEFLVSFYNNEISEKSEIFDDQFSVERPDGSNFTLKIRSTKLEDSAMYFCASNRDRNTEAFFGQGTRLTVV.